The 15 T cell receptor beta chains given below trace back to one sample, sequenced in a study of siplizumab effects on memory and regulatory T cells. TCRdb's table, derived via immunoSEQ multiplex PCR, lists solely in-frame clones and lacks some. The data contain approximately 97,000 clones, 92% of them singletons. Input material: CD4+ T cells sorted from blood. The source of these receptors is a human donor in good health.

This clone showed up just a few times. This chain joins TRBV5-1 and TRBJ2-2, with D unclear. The CDR3 contains 15 residues. Trimming left V 3 bases short and J 6 bases short, with 15 bases between. Germline CDR1 reads SGHRS; CDR2 reads YFSETQ. In nucleotides, the CDR3 is TGCGCCAGCAGCTCCCCGACGCTAGGGTCCGGGGAGCTGTTTTTT. Amino acids: CASSSPTLGSGELFF.

In DNA form, the CDR3 reads TGTGCCAGCAGCTTGGACAGGGGACGTACCGGGGAGCTGTTTTTT. It is translated as CASSLDRGRTGELFF. The rearrangement links TRBV7-9 to TRBJ2-2, with 9 bases identical to TRBD1. This CDR3 is 15 amino acids long. CDR1 SEHNR and CDR2 FQNEAQ come from the germline V gene (reference sequence). J was trimmed by 5 bases and V by 3 bases; bases with no gene match: 4.

The chain has TRBV10-1 and TRBJ1-1, with TRBD1 matching over 7 bases. Unmatched junction bases numbered 3, after V lost 4 bases and J lost 1 base. CDR1 WNHNN and CDR2 SYGVQD come from the germline V gene (reference sequence). This CDR3 has 14 amino acids. The CDR3: CASSGNRGNTEAFF. In nucleotides, the CDR3 is TGCGCCAGCAGTGGAAACAGGGGGAACACTGAAGCTTTCTTT.

This rearrangement joins TRBV6-4 to TRBJ2-6; TRBD2 matches 7 bases. V shed 4 bases and J 1 base; nucleotides not matched to a gene: 7. This CDR3 has 17 residues. Germline values: CDR1 MRHNA, CDR2 SNTAGT. CDR3 residues: CASSALAGMSGANVLTF. The CDR3 region has the DNA TGTGCCAGCAGTGCTTTAGCGGGCATGTCTGGGGCCAACGTCCTGACTTTC.

The genes are TRBV19 and TRBJ1-4; no firm D call. The CDR3 has 12 amino acids. The V gene lost 6 bases and the J gene lost 11 bases, with 13 bases spanning the gap. CDR1 LNHDA and CDR2 SQIVND come from the germline V gene (reference sequence). In DNA, the CDR3 is TGTGCCAGTAGACTCCTTTCGGGGAAACTGTTTTTT. It encodes CASRLLSGKLFF.

The chain carries TRBV19 and TRBJ2-3; TRBD2 agrees at 9 bases. V gave up 5 bases and J gave up 2 bases; unmatched junction bases: 8. Germline loops: CDR1 LNHDA, CDR2 SQIVND (reference sequence). This CDR3 contains 16 residues. The CDR3 bases are TGTGCCAGTAGTGCAAAGACTAGCGGATACACAGATACGCAGTATTTT. Its translation is CASSAKTSGYTDTQYF.

The chain joins TRBV4-1 to TRBJ2-1; 10 positions match TRBD2. V lost 2 bases, J lost 9 bases, and 10 bases stayed unmatched. Looked up from germline, CDR1 is MGHRA and CDR2 is YSYEKL. The CDR3 spans 16 residues. The DNA for the CDR3 is TGCGCCAGCAGCCAATTGGGTAGCGGGAGGATAGGTGAGCAGTTCTTC. Protein: CASSQLGSGRIGEQFF.

The rearrangement links TRBV5-6 to TRBJ2-1; D is uncertain. With 0 bases removed from V and 5 bases from J, the gap between germline ends came to 6 bases. CDR3 size: 13 residues. Germline V gene sequence: CDR1 SGHDT, CDR2 YYEEEE. The CDR3 bases are TGTGCCAGCAGCTTGGTGGGTGACAATGAGCAGTTCTTC. The encoded protein is CASSLVGDNEQFF.

The rearrangement uses TRBV15 and TRBJ1-3, with 9 bases matching TRBD1. CDR3 length: 14 amino acids. The V gene's germline CDR1 is LNHNV and CDR2 YYDKDF (reference sequence). With 4 bases clipped from V and 4 bases from J, the junction kept 2 bases outside the gene matches. CDR3 loop: CATSMGQGGNTIYF. In DNA form, the CDR3 reads TGTGCCACCAGCATGGGACAGGGAGGAAACACCATATATTTT.

The V and J genes are TRBV5-1 and TRBJ2-7; 9 bases agree with TRBD1. The V segment lost 2 bases and the J segment 1 base; nucleotides outside the gene matches: 13. CDR3 length: 18 amino acids. CDR1 SGHRS and CDR2 YFSETQ come from the germline V gene. CDR3: CASSLIPPGQGTSYEQYF. The CDR3 region has the DNA TGCGCCAGCAGCTTAATACCCCCTGGACAGGGGACTTCCTACGAGCAGTACTTC.

The chain recombines TRBV28 with TRBJ1-3; the D gene is possibly TRBD1 (6 bases). V lost 6 bases and J 4 bases, leaving 16 bases between the germline ends. The germline CDR1 and CDR2 sequences are MDHEN and SYDVKM. The CDR3 length is 15 residues. DNA of the CDR3: TGTGCCAGCAGCCCCCCGGGGACAAGCGGAAACACCATATATTTT. Its protein product is CASSPPGTSGNTIYF.

The rearrangement links TRBV14 to TRBJ2-5; a possible D gene is TRBD1 (6 bases). Trimming stripped 1 base from V and 5 bases from J, with 20 bases between. Germline V gene lookup returns CDR1 SGHDN and CDR2 FVKESK. The CDR3 contains 17 residues. This CDR3 is CASSQAQARTTGETQYF. The CDR3 coding sequence is TGTGCCAGCAGCCAAGCTCAGGCGAGAACAACAGGGGAGACCCAGTACTTC.

The rearrangement links TRBV6-5 to TRBJ2-5; weak D call: TRBD1 (6 bases). Germline CDR1 MNHEY, CDR2 SVGAGI. The CDR3 is 13 amino acids. Trimming cost V 6 bases and J 1 base, with 9 bases left between them. This chain's CDR3 is CASRGTSQETQYF. Here the CDR3 DNA reads TGTGCCAGCAGGGGGACAAGCCAAGAGACCCAGTACTTC.

This rearrangement joins TRBV10-3 to TRBJ2-7; 7 nucleotides line up with TRBD2. V gave up 5 bases and J gave up 1 base; unmatched junction bases: 2. CDR1 and CDR2 from the germline V gene are ENHRY and SYGVKD. The CDR3 covers 13 residues. CDR3 DNA sequence: TGTGCCATCAGTAAGCGGGGATCCTACGAGCAGTACTTC. The encoded protein is CAISKRGSYEQYF.

The chain joins TRBV9 to TRBJ2-5; D gene unclear. V lost 3 bases to trimming and J lost 2 bases, with 14 bases between them. Per the germline V gene, CDR1 is SGDLS and CDR2 is YYNGEE. The CDR3 contains 15 residues. As DNA, the CDR3 is TGTGCCAGCAGCGGTAGGGCAGGCATACAAGAGACCCAGTACTTC. Translating gives CASSGRAGIQETQYF.